This section outlines one TCR beta chain sequence together with its context. Its cognate antigen is unknown. These data come from a study of CD8 T cells in ankylosing spondylitis. TCRdb itself ran the 5' RACE reads through MiXCR, one entry per CDR3 protein. The top ten clones hold 20% of a sample with some 39,000 distinct CDR3 sequences, approximately 10% of them seen once. Germline loops: CDR1 MDHEN, CDR2 SYDVKM. The CDR3 runs 13 residues. Trimming took 6 bases from V and 2 from J; bases not matched to a gene: 2. Study findings and constraints: A subset of motif variants has previously been described in the synovial fluid and blood of reactive arthritis.

J is TRBJ2-3 and V is TRBV28; 7 bases align to TRBD1. This clonotype was obtained from a male donor with ankylosing spondylitis. Source material: synovial fluid, either unsorted or a sorted T cell fraction (not recorded which). In DNA, the CDR3 is TGTGCCAGCAGAAAGGGGGCCACAGATACGCAGTATTTT. Amino acid sequence: CASRKGATDTQYF.